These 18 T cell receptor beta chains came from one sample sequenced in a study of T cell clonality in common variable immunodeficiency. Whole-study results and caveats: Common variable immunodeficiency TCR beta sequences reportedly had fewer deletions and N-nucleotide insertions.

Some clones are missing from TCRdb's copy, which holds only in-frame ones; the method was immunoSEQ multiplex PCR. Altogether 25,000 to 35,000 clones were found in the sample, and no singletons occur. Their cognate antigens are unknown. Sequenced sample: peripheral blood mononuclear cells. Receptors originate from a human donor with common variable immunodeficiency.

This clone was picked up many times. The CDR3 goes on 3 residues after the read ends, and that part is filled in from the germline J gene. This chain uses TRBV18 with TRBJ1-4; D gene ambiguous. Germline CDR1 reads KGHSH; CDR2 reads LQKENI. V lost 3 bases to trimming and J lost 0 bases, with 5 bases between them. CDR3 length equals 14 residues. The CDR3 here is CASSPRATNEKLFF. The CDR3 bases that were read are TGTGCCAGCTCACCGAGGGCAACTAATGAAAAA.

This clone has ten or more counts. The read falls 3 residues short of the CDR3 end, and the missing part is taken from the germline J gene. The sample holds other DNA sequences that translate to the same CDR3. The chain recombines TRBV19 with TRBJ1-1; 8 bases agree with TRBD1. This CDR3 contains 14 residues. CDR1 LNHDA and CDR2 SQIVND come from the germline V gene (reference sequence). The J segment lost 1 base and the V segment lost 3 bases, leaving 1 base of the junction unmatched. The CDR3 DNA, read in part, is TGTGCCAGTAGTATTGGACAGGGGAACACTGAA. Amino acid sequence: CASSIGQGNTE. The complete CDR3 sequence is CASSIGQGNTEAFF.

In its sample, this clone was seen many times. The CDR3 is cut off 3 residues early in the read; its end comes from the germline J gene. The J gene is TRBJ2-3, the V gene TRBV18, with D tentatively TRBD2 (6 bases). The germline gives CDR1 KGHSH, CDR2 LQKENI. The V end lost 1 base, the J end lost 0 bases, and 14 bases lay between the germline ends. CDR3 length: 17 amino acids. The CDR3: CASSPLVGGASTDTQYF. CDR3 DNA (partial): TGTGCCAGCTCACCACTAGTCGGGGGAGCGAGCACAGATACG.

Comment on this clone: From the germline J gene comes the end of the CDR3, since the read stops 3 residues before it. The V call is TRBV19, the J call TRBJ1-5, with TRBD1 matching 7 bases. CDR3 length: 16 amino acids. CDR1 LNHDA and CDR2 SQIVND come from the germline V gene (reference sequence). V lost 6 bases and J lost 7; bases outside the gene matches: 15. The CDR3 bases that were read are TGTGCCAGTAGGCGGAACGGACAGGCTTGGAAGCAGCCC. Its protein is CASRRNGQAWKQP. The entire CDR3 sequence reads CASRRNGQAWKQPQHF.

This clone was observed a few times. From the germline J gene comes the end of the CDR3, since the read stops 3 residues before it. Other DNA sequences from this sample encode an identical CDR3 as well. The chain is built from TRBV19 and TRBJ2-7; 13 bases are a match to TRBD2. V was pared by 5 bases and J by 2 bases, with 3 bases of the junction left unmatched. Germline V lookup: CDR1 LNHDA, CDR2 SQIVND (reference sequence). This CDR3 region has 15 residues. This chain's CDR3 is CASSPGTSGTYEQYF. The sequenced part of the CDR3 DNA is TGTGCCAGTAGTCCAGGGACTAGCGGGACCTACGAG.

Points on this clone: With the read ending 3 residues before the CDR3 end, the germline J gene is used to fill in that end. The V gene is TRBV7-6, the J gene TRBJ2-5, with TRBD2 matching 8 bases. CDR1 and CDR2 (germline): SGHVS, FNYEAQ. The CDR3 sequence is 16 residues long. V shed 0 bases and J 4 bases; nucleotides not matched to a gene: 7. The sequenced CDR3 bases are TGTGCCAGCAGCTTAGCCTCAAGCGGGAGTGGAGAGACC. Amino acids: CASSLASSGSGET. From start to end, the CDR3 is CASSLASSGSGETQYF.

The DNA read from the CDR3 is TGTGCCAGTAGGCTTGACAGGGCCCATGGCTATGGC. As protein: CASRLDRAHGYG. The CDR3 reads in full as CASRLDRAHGYGYTF. The rearrangement joins TRBV19 to TRBJ1-2, with 7 bases matching TRBD1. The sequenced fragment ends 3 residues before the CDR3 boundary, so the rest is inferred from the germline J gene. J gave up 4 bases and V 6 bases, and 11 bases lay outside the gene matches. The CDR3 contains 15 residues. Germline-derived CDR1 and CDR2 are LNHDA and SQIVND (reference sequence).

CDR3 bases read: TGCGCCAGCAGCTTTTTAGGGGCGTCTGGAAACACC. Translated: CASSFLGASGNT. The CDR3 in its entirety is CASSFLGASGNTIYF. The V and J genes are TRBV5-1 and TRBJ1-3; maybe TRBD1 (5 bases). The read ends 3 residues before the CDR3 terminus; that terminus is restored from the germline J gene. The germline gives CDR1 SGHRS, CDR2 YFSETQ. The V gene lost 2 bases and the J gene lost 1 base, with 10 bases spanning the gap. The CDR3 covers 15 residues.

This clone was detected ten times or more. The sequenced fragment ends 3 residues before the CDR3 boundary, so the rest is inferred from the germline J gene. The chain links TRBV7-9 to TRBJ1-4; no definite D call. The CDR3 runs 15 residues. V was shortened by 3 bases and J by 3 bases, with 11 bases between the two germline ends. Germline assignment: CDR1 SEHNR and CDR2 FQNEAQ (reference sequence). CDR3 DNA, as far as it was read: TGTGCCAGCAGCTTCCCGAATAGGGCTAATGAAAAA. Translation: CASSFPNRANEK. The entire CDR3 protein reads CASSFPNRANEKLFF. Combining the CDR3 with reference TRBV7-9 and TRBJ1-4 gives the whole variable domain DTGVSQNPRHKITKRGQNVTFRCDPISEHNRLYWYRQTLGQGPEFLTYFQNEAQLEKSRLLSDRFSAERPKGSFSTLEIQRTEQGDSAMYLCASSFPNRANEKLFFGSGTQLSVL.

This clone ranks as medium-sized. The CDR3 spells CASSLMTSDTQYF. The DNA read from the CDR3 is TGTGCCAGCAGCTTAATGACATCAGATACG. The chain uses TRBV7-3 and TRBJ2-3, with D unresolved. The CDR3 end falls 3 residues outside the read, so it is completed with the germline J gene. CDR3 size: 13 residues. Trimming took off 1 base at V and 4 bases at J, with 6 bases between the two ends. Germline CDR1 reads SGHTA; CDR2 reads FQGTGA. Full variable domain (rest looked up from reference TRBV7-3 and TRBJ2-3): GAGVSQTPSNKVTEKGKYVELRCDPISGHTALYWYRQSLGQGPEFLIYFQGTGAADDSGLPNDRFFAVRPEGSVSTLKIQRTERGDSAVYLCASSLMTSDTQYFGPGTRLTVL.

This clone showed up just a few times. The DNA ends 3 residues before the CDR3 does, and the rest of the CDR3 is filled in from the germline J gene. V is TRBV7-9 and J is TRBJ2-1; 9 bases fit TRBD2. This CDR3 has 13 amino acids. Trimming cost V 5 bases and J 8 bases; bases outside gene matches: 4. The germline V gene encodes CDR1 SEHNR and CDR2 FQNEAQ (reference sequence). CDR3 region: CASSPAGGDEQFF. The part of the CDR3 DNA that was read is TGTGCCAGCAGCCCTGCGGGGGGGGATGAG.

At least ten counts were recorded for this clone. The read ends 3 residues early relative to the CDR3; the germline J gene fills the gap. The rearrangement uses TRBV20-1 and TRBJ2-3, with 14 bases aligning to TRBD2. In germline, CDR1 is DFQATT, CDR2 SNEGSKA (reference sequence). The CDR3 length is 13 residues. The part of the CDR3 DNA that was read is TGCAGTGCCGGGACTAGCGGGAGTCAGGCG. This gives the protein CSAGTSGSQA. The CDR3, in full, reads CSAGTSGSQAQYF.

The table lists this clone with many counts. The sequenced part of the CDR3 DNA is TGCGCCAGCAGCTTGGGTCCTACCCTCCAAAAAACTACC. This gives the protein CASSLGPTLQKTT. The full CDR3 protein is CASSLGPTLQKTTQYF. This chain uses TRBV5-1 with TRBJ2-5; D gene uncertain. The missing CDR3 end, 3 residues past where the read stops, is filled in from the germline J gene. Germline V gene sequence: CDR1 SGHRS, CDR2 YFSETQ. The CDR3 sequence is 16 residues long.

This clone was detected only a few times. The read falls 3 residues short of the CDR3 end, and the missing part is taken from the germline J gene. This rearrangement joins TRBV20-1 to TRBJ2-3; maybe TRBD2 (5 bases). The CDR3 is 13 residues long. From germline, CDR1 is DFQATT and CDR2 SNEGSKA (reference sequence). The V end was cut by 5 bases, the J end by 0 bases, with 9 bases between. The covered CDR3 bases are TGCAGTGCTCCAGCGGTTAGCACAGATACG. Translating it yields CSAPAVSTDT. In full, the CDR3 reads CSAPAVSTDTQYF.

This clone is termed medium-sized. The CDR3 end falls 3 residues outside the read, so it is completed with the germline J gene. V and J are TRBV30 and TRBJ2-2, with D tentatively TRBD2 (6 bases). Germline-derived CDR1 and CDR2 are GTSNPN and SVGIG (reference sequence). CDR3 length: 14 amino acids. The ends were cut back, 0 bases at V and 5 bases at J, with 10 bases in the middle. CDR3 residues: CAWSVNRGTGELFF. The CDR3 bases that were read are TGTGCCTGGAGTGTCAACCGGGGGACCGGGGAG.

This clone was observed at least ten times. CDR3 sequence reads: CASSPSGFGYTF. The sequenced CDR3 bases are TGTGCCAGCTCACCGTCGGGTTTTGGC. The chain is built from TRBV18 and TRBJ1-2, with D unclear. The read terminates 3 residues ahead of where the CDR3 ends, so the germline J gene completes it. V was trimmed by 3 bases and J by 7 bases, leaving 9 bases between them. This CDR3 spans 12 amino acids. CDR1 is KGHSH and CDR2 is LQKENI in the germline V gene.

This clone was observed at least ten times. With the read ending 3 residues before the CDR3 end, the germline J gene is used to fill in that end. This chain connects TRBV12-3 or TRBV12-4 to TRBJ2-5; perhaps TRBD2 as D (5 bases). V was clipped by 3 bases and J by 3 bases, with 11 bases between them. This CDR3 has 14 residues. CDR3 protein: CASSFESGKETQYF. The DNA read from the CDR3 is TGTGCCAGCAGTTTTGAGAGCGGCAAAGAGACC.

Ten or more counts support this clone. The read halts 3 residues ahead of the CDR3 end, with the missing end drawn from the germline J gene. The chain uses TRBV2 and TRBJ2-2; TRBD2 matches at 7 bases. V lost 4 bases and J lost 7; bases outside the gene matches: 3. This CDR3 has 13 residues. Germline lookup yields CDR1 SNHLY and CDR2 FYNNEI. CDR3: CASSGPGGGELFF. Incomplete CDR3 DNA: TGTGCCAGCAGTGGCCCGGGGGGCGGGGAG.